These 7 T cell receptor beta chains were sequenced from one sample in a study of cytomegalovirus exposure and HLA in healthy donors. Assay used: immunoSEQ multiplex PCR; TCRdb lists only in-frame clones, some missing. This sample has fewer than 150,000 clones, with approximately 88% found just once. The sample taken for sequencing was PBMCs. The receptors stem from a man younger than 35 in good health and CMV-seronegative.

On this clone itself: The junction departs from germline at one end; a sequencing error may be responsible. This chain connects TRBV20-1 to TRBJ2-7; D is unresolved. The length of the CDR3 is 10 residues. The V gene's germline CDR1 is DFQATT and CDR2 SNEGSKA (reference sequence). As DNA, the CDR3 is TGCAGTGCTAGAGATGAGTGGGCTTTCTTC. Protein sequence: CSARDEWAFF.

V and J are TRBV25-1 and TRBJ2-5; D is perhaps TRBD2 (5 bases). The ends were cut back, 0 bases at V and 0 bases at J, with 8 bases in the middle. CDR3 length: 15 amino acids. Germline CDR1 and CDR2: MGHDK and SYGVNS. The CDR3 region has the DNA TGTGCCAGCAGTGAATATAGAGCGGACCAAGAGACCCAGTACTTC. It yields the protein CASSEYRADQETQYF.

The chain joins TRBV7-9 to TRBJ1-5; D ambiguous. With 1 base removed from V and 1 base from J, the gap between germline ends came to 8 bases. The CDR3 loop spans 15 amino acids. From germline, CDR1 is SEHNR and CDR2 FQNEAQ (reference sequence). This CDR3 is CASSLGEESNQPQHF. In DNA, the CDR3 is TGTGCCAGCAGCTTAGGCGAAGAAAGCAATCAGCCCCAGCATTTT.

This clone was seen only once. J is TRBJ2-7 and V is TRBV13; no reliable D call. Germline V gene sequence: CDR1 PRHDT, CDR2 FYEKMQ (reference sequence). This CDR3 has 11 residues. V lost 5 bases and J lost 3, with 5 bases in between. The CDR3 region is CASSQDYEQYF. The CDR3 region has the DNA TGTGCCAGCAGCCAGGACTACGAGCAGTACTTC.

This chain uses TRBV5-3 with TRBJ1-4; 10 positions match TRBD1. TRBV5-3 is classed as an ORF, of uncertain function. V lost 4 bases, J lost 4 bases, and 10 bases stayed unmatched. The CDR3 contains 17 residues. CDR3 loop: CARSTPGTGASNEKLFF. The DNA of the CDR3 is TGTGCCAGAAGCACTCCCGGGACAGGGGCGAGTAATGAAAAACTGTTTTTT.

J is TRBJ1-4 and V is TRBV27; D is unclear. The V end was cut by 1 base, the J end by 0 bases, with 12 bases between. Per germline, CDR1 MNHEY and CDR2 SMNVEV (reference sequence). The CDR3 contains 17 residues. For the CDR3, the DNA is TGTGCCAGCAGTTTATTTGGTAGATTTACAACTAATGAAAAACTGTTTTTT. Its protein product is CASSLFGRFTTNEKLFF. Looking up the rest from reference TRBV27 and TRBJ1-4 gives the full variable domain: EAQVTQNPRYLITVTGKKLTVTCSQNMNHEYMSWYRQDPGLGLRQIYYSMNVEVTDKGDVPEGYKVSRKEKRNFPLILESPSPNQTSLYFCASSLFGRFTTNEKLFFGSGTQLSVL.

In DNA, the CDR3 is TGCGCCAGCAGCCAAGCTCGCGGAAACACTGAAGCTTTCTTT. This encodes CASSQARGNTEAFF. V usage is TRBV4-1 and J usage is TRBJ1-1; D gene unclear. The CDR3 has 14 residues. Germline CDR1 MGHRA, CDR2 YSYEKL. V was cut by 1 base and J by 2 bases, with 8 bases left in between.